This entry describes one T cell receptor (beta chain). Its cognate antigen is unknown. Per-sample assaying covered 85,000 to 100,000 TCR templates. TCRdb's copy holds only in-frame clones and misses some; the assay was immunoSEQ multiplex PCR. Of some 100,000 clones listed, under 95% are singletons. The CDR3 spans 16 residues. V lost 4 bases to trimming and J lost 8 bases, with 21 bases between them. Per germline, CDR1 SNHLY and CDR2 FYNNEI. This sample is drawn from a study of siplizumab effects on memory and regulatory T cells. Study-wide findings and caveats: Fewer alloreactive sequences mapped to unstimulated CD4+ memory cells under siplizumab. Mappable CD4+ clones that were alloreactive averaged around 70% Treg-derived with siplizumab versus roughly 27% in controls. Naive T cells appeared more diverse than memory cells and seemed to be major alloresponse contributors.

The rearrangement uses TRBV2 and TRBJ2-1, with D tentatively TRBD2 (5 bases). Source material: Tregs sorted from blood. This TCR derives from a human donor in good health. CDR3 nucleotide sequence: TGTGCCAGCAGTGTCGCTAGCAGTCAGCTTCGAGATGAGCAGTTCTTC. Its translation is CASSVASSQLRDEQFF.